What follows are 9 T cell receptor beta chains derived from one specimen sequenced in a study of T cell responses to AZD1222 COVID-19 vaccine. TCRdb's copy holds only in-frame clones and misses some; the assay was immunoSEQ multiplex PCR. Of about 93,000 clones in the sample, about 86% were seen once. Sequenced material: peripheral blood, taken on day 0 of AZD1222 vaccination. These TCRs come from an adult in good health.

In its sample, this clone was seen a few times. The chain couples TRBV14 to TRBJ2-3; D not certain. Germline values: CDR1 SGHDN, CDR2 FVKESK. V gave up 5 bases and J gave up 2 bases, with 8 bases separating them. CDR3 length: 13 residues. For the CDR3, the DNA is TGTGCCAGCAGCTTCCTCCTCACAGATACGCAGTATTTT. This encodes CASSFLLTDTQYF.

This chain links TRBV28 with TRBJ2-3; tentatively, D is TRBD1 or TRBD2 (5 bases each). This CDR3 is 14 amino acids long. V lost 5 bases, J lost 7 bases, and 16 bases lay in between. Germline V gene data show CDR1 as MDHEN and CDR2 as SYDVKM. The CDR3 spells CASSIQGDAHTQYF. CDR3 coding DNA: TGTGCCAGCAGTATTCAGGGAGATGCACATACGCAGTATTTT.

The chain couples TRBV10-1 to TRBJ2-7; the D is unclear. CDR3 size: 14 residues. Germline values: CDR1 WNHNN, CDR2 SYGVQD (reference sequence). Trimming left V 0 bases short and J 1 base short, with 7 bases between. The CDR3 bases are TGCGCCAGCAGTGAGTCCTCAGGTTCCTACGAGCAGTACTTC. Protein product: CASSESSGSYEQYF.

This clone was found once. The chain couples TRBV18 to TRBJ1-1, with 8 bases matching TRBD1. This CDR3 comprises 13 residues. The V segment lost 7 bases and the J segment 4 bases; nucleotides outside the gene matches: 5. Germline V gene sequence: CDR1 KGHSH, CDR2 LQKENI. The CDR3 protein is CASLSQGATEAFF. In nucleotides, the CDR3 is TGTGCCAGCTTATCGCAGGGGGCCACTGAAGCTTTCTTT. Full variable domain (rest looked up from reference TRBV18 and TRBJ1-1): NAGVMQNPRHLVRRRGQEARLRCSPMKGHSHVYWYRQLPEEGLKFMVYLQKENIIDESGMPKERFSAEFPKEGPSILRIQQVVRGDSAAYFCASLSQGATEAFFGQGTRLTVV.

Within the sample, this clone is medium-sized. The rearrangement uses TRBV4-3 and TRBJ1-6; D ambiguous. The CDR3 is 16 residues long. Trimming took 1 base from V and 9 from J, leaving 16 bases between them. Germline loops: CDR1 LGHNA, CDR2 YSLEER. CDR3 loop: CASSQAPGLVGSPLHF. The CDR3 region has the DNA TGCGCCAGCAGCCAAGCCCCCGGTTTGGTTGGTTCACCCCTCCACTTT.

V gene TRBV18 combines with J gene TRBJ1-1, with unresolved D. Germline CDR1 reads KGHSH; CDR2 reads LQKENI. V lost 3 bases and J lost 4, with 12 bases in between. The CDR3 is 14 residues long. CDR3 residues: CASSPGNEGTEAFF. DNA for the CDR3: TGTGCCAGCTCACCGGGTAATGAGGGCACTGAAGCTTTCTTT.

The V and J genes are TRBV28 and TRBJ2-3; TRBD1 aligns across 7 bases. Germline values: CDR1 MDHEN, CDR2 SYDVKM. CDR3 length: 17 residues. V dropped 0 bases and J dropped 5; count of bases not matched to a gene: 11. This chain's CDR3 is CASSLWGQRQPKDTQYF. The CDR3 bases are TGTGCCAGCAGTTTATGGGGACAGCGACAGCCAAAAGATACGCAGTATTTT.

The J gene is TRBJ1-2, the V gene TRBV5-1; the D is unclear. Trimming took 5 bases from V and 2 from J, leaving 10 bases between them. CDR3 size: 13 residues. Germline loops: CDR1 SGHRS, CDR2 YFSETQ. This CDR3 is CASRREGNYGYTF. CDR3 coding DNA: TGCGCCAGCAGGAGGGAAGGAAACTATGGCTACACCTTC.

The chain is built from TRBV19 and TRBJ1-6, with TRBD1 matching over 12 bases. The germline V gene has CDR1 LNHDA and CDR2 SQIVND (reference sequence). This CDR3 has 18 amino acids. J gave up 6 bases and V 4 bases, and 10 bases lay outside the gene matches. The CDR3 sequence: CASSTGTGGRFGNSPLHF. CDR3 coding DNA: TGTGCCAGTAGTACCGGGACAGGGGGCCGTTTTGGTAATTCACCCCTCCACTTT.